This T cell receptor (beta chain) emerged from a study of identical twins. Points from the study as a whole: Memory repertoires showed no such pattern, whereas abundant cord blood beta clonotypes carried fewer insertions. The authors noted that invariant MAIT and iNKT cells could partly confound zero-insertion analyses.

The V and J ends lost 7 bases and 4 bases respectively, with 17 bases between them. CDR1 is MDHEN, CDR2 SYDVKM, per germline. The CDR3 runs to 15 residues. Only healthy Caucasians were included as donors. A universal primer site was incorporated via template switching, and the cDNA contained unique molecular identifiers. Each CDR3 protein is one row after TCRdb ran MiXCR on the 5' RACE reads. The sample shows about 500,000 distinct CDR3 sequences, roughly an eighth of them seen only once. Details on this clonotype: Its antigen is unknown.

The same sample was also used in a study of yellow fever vaccine responses in identical twins.

The specimen sequenced was CD4+ T cells sorted from blood. The rearrangement uses TRBV28 and TRBJ1-5; D possibly corresponds to TRBD1 (5 bases). This receptor was taken from a woman aged 18-30 years in good health. CDR3 in amino acids: CASNSRGGKNQPQHF. CDR3 bases: TGTGCCAGCAACTCACGGGGGGGGAAAAATCAGCCCCAGCATTTT.